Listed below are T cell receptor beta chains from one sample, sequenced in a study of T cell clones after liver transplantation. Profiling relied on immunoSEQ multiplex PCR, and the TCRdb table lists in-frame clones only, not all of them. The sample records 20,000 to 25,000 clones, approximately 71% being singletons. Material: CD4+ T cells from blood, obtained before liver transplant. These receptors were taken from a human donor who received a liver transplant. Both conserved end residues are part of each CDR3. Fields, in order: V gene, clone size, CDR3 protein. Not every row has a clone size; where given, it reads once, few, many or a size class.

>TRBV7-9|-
CASSLLSNQPQHF
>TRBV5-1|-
CASSLRGTGANTGELFF
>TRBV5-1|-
CASSLDPDRYNEQFF
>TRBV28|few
CASSYGQGAGELFF
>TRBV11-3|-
CASSLAGELFF
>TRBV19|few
CARGQGVKEDYGYTF
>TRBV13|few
CASSLVVGIHGYTF
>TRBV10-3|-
CAISDINRGRQETQYF
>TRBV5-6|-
CASSAGTAGANVLTF
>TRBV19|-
CATQKRGGLGVTDTQYF
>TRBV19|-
CASSSGALGEQYF
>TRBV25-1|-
CASSEYDSTDTQYF
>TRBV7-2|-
CASSFTRATNEKLFF
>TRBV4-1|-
CASSLGTSSDNEQFF
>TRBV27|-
CASSLDREAYNEQFF
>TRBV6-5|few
CASSMIQNMNTEAFF
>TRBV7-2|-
CASSIPTSGVETQYF
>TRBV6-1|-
CASPMDRGQTEAFF
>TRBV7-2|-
CASSRRAVVNSGNTIYF
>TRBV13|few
CASSLKGTGGFSYNSPLHF
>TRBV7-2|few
CASSPRDSLDYGYTF
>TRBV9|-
CASSPGWGLAGGDTQYF
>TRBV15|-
CATSRDTVTGNTIYF
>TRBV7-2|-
CASSPTSGQETQYF
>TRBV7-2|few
CASSLADSGNIQYF
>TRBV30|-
CAWSVPGGRTDTQYF
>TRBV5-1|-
CASSLFTGTREQYF
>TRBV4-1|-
CASSPERGGLPDTQYF
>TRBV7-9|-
CASSLGSGSQETQYF
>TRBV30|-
CAWSVEGGGYTF
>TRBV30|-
CAWSRWAEAFF
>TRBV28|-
CASNGVEGLSYEQYF
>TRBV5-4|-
CASRSTGGQETQYF
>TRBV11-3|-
CASSSDPSLGQLLAKNIQYF
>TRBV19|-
CASADRGDSPLHF
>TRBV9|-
CASSGGLAGADTQYF
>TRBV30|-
CAWRWTDSSYEQYF
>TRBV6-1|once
CASSDDQETQYF
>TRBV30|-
CAWNEGQKNEKLFF
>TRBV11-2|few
CASSLDRGQNIQYF
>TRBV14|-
CASSQDLPRENEQFF
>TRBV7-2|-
CASSKQGTGYTF
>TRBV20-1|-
CSARVVGEQYF
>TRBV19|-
CASSTQDSIDYTDTQYF
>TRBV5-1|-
CASSSGQHENTEAFF
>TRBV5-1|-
CASSRRQTDYNSPLHF
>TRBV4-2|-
CASSQDLATYSYEQYF
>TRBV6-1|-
CASSARGGSQETQYF
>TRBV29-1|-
CSVGDRVGQPQHF
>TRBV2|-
CASLRLAVGSGNIQYF
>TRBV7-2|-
CASSQLADIYNEQFF
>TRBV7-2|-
CASSLKNSNTEAFF
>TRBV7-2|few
CASSLAGTDSGNTIYF